The rows below give T cell receptor beta chains drawn from one sample of a study of human T cells and chemical hapten exposure. TCRdb re-called the RACE reads with MiXCR, one entry per CDR3 protein. Here the sample spans roughly 100,000 distinct CDR3 sequences, about a tenth being singletons. The starting material was whole blood, obtained in connection with sensitization to the hapten diphenylcyclopropenone (DPC). These receptors all come from a woman aged 40 to 50 with alopecia areata. Some clones in this sample may be carry-over from other donors' samples. Each CDR3 is given with its conserved first and last residue. The D gene is left open where the match is weak.

TRBV2,14,TRBD2,TRBJ2-7,CASTGLAVNYEQYF
TRBV7-9,14,.,TRBJ1-5,CASSDTGSNQPQHF
TRBV5-4,15,.,TRBJ1-2,CASSLPRGFNYGYTF
TRBV20-1,16,TRBD2,TRBJ2-2,CSARESGKKDTGELFF
TRBV20-1,17,.,TRBJ2-1,CSPQGGGSGRSGNEQFF
TRBV7-9,18,TRBD2,TRBJ2-7,CASSLTSGRDPSSYEQYF
TRBV7-2,16,.,TRBJ1-3,CASSSATLRSGNTIYF
TRBV5-1,16,TRBD1,TRBJ1-2,CASSLNLGTASYGYTF
TRBV5-8,14,.,TRBJ2-1,CASRGGRTLNEQFF
TRBV28,12,.,TRBJ1-1,CASSPSAGTTFF
TRBV20-1,11,.,TRBJ1-2,CSAVLRGGYTF
TRBV29-1,13,.,TRBJ2-3,CSVGTGQTDTQYF
TRBV29-1,12,.,TRBJ2-7,CSVMGASYEQYF
TRBV7-2,12,.,TRBJ1-6,CASSFRPSPLHF
TRBV9,17,TRBD2,TRBJ2-1,CASSVAESSGRYNEQFF
TRBV7-9,14,TRBD2,TRBJ2-5,CASSRLGTKETQYF
TRBV6-2/TRBV6-3,13,TRBD1,TRBJ1-5,CASSLTGSRPQHF
TRBV20-1,13,.,TRBJ1-1,CSASPLGGIEAFF
TRBV6-2/TRBV6-3,15,.,TRBJ2-5,CASSYSRRSQETQYF
TRBV4-3,13,.,TRBJ1-5,CASSQGPNQPQHF
TRBV28,17,TRBD1,TRBJ1-5,CASSLIQGARLGQPQHF
TRBV4-2,17,TRBD2,TRBJ2-3,CASSQGLAGGGTDTQYF
TRBV27,15,.,TRBJ2-4,CASSSFPGSGNIQYF
TRBV29-1,15,TRBD2,TRBJ2-7,CSVEGTSGGSYEQYF
TRBV7-2,14,.,TRBJ2-3,CASSLVLGRDTQYF
TRBV2,14,TRBD2,TRBJ2-1,CASVGLAGGPPQFF
TRBV29-1,12,TRBD2,TRBJ2-2,CSVGGSTGELFF
TRBV4-3,16,TRBD2,TRBJ2-3,CASSQDLWGRADTQYF
TRBV18,17,TRBD1,TRBJ2-7,CASSPNPPGQGLGEQYF
TRBV18,14,TRBD1,TRBJ2-7,CASSQGQGGYEQYF
TRBV6-5,18,TRBD2,TRBJ2-5,CASSPTGPGLAGQETQYF
TRBV15,14,.,TRBJ2-2,CATSKIANTGELFF
TRBV4-2,13,.,TRBJ2-3,CASSQGLPDTQYF
TRBV29-1,12,.,TRBJ2-3,CSVVQASDTQYF
TRBV27,15,TRBD1,TRBJ2-7,CASSWGTGPSYEQYF
TRBV11-2,13,.,TRBJ2-2,CASSAPNTGELFF
TRBV27,13,.,TRBJ2-7,CASSPTATYEQYF
TRBV18,15,.,TRBJ1-2,CASSPAPDRSGGYTF
TRBV20-1,17,TRBD2,TRBJ2-3,CSARDWASGINTDTQYF
TRBV18,15,.,TRBJ1-6,CASSQKTGVNSPLHF
TRBV28,13,.,TRBJ2-5,CASSLVSRETQYF
TRBV12-5,11,.,TRBJ2-7,CASGRFYEQYF
TRBV30,14,.,TRBJ2-5,CAWSLGGTQETQYF
TRBV29-1,13,.,TRBJ2-3,CSVVAGRTDTQYF
TRBV3-1,16,TRBD2,TRBJ2-7,CASSRGLASIVYEQYF
TRBV9,13,TRBD2,TRBJ2-5,CASSGGLKETQYF
TRBV11-3,12,.,TRBJ2-7,CASSPRQDEQYF
TRBV4-3,15,.,TRBJ2-3,CASSPPGHLTDTQYF
TRBV12-3/TRBV12-4,12,.,TRBJ2-5,CASTQTPKTQYF
TRBV6-6,12,.,TRBJ2-1,CASSPPSGEQFF
TRBV4-1,17,.,TRBJ1-1,CASSQDRVGLGSTEAFF